Below are 21 T cell receptor beta chains sequenced from a single sample in a study of CD8+ T cells in alopecia areata. Sample treatment: oral pan-JAK inhibitor, 5-10 mg twice daily. RNA, once extracted, was reverse transcribed into cDNA for use as the sequencing template. Using immunoSEQ multiplex PCR, the repertoire was profiled, and TCRdb retains in-frame clones only, with some absent. The sample holds roughly 140,000 clones; around 82% are singletons and the top ten take around 25%. Sequencing used CD8+ T cells sorted from blood, obtained at week 4, from a patient treated with tofacitinib. The receptors shown here come from a human donor with alopecia areata.

V gene TRBV7-9 combines with J gene TRBJ1-1; tentatively, D is TRBD1 (6 bases). The germline gives CDR1 SEHNR, CDR2 FQNEAQ (reference sequence). This CDR3 spans 15 amino acids. V gave up 1 base and J gave up 0 bases, with 9 bases separating them. The CDR3 DNA reads as TGTGCCAGCAGCTTAGAAGGGGGGATGAACACTGAAGCTTTCTTT. It specifies CASSLEGGMNTEAFF.

This rearrangement joins TRBV4-1 to TRBJ2-3; no definite D call. CDR1 MGHRA and CDR2 YSYEKL come from the germline V gene. This CDR3 is built from 15 residues. Trimming removed 0 bases at V and 2 bases at J, with 9 bases between. The CDR3 loop reads CASSQERQPTDTQYF. The DNA for the CDR3 is TGCGCCAGCAGCCAAGAGCGCCAACCCACAGATACGCAGTATTTT.

This clone is a singleton in its sample. V usage is TRBV4-3 and J usage is TRBJ2-7; no reliable D call. The V end lost 0 bases, the J end lost 6 bases, and 6 bases lay between the germline ends. CDR1 and CDR2 from the germline V gene are LGHNA and YSLEER. The CDR3 totals 12 residues. As DNA, the CDR3 is TGCGCCAGCAGCCAAGATAGGGTCGAGCAGTACTTC. Amino acid sequence: CASSQDRVEQYF.

This chain joins TRBV29-1 and TRBJ2-1; 7 positions agree with TRBD1. CDR3 length equals 15 residues. Germline CDR1 SQVTM, CDR2 ANQGSEA. Losses at the gene ends were 5 bases for V and 9 bases for J; bases not matched to a gene: 16. The CDR3 sequence: CSVSSWDRHQGEQFF. CDR3 nucleotides: TGCAGCGTTTCATCCTGGGACAGACACCAGGGTGAGCAGTTCTTC.

V and J are TRBV30 and TRBJ2-7, with 9 bases that match TRBD1. This CDR3 region has 14 residues. Germline assignment: CDR1 GTSNPN and CDR2 SVGIG (reference sequence). The V and J ends lost 4 bases and 5 bases, in that order; junction bases with no gene match: 9. The CDR3 bases are TGTGCCTGGACCGGACAGGGGTGGAGCGACGAGCAGTACTTC. Its translation is CAWTGQGWSDEQYF.

The CDR3 sequence: CASSASSGISGANVLTF. CDR3 coding DNA: TGCGCCAGCAGTGCATCAAGCGGGATCTCTGGGGCCAACGTCCTGACTTTC. The chain uses TRBV10-2 and TRBJ2-6; 7 positions match TRBD2. The length of the CDR3 is 17 residues. Germline CDR1 is WSHSY and CDR2 is SAAADI. Unmatched junction bases numbered 6, after V lost 4 bases and J lost 0 bases.

V is TRBV11-2 and J is TRBJ2-7; 8 bases line up with TRBD1. This CDR3 is 16 amino acids long. After removal of 3 bases from V and 5 bases from J, the junction contained 12 bases not matched to a gene. The germline CDR1 and CDR2 sequences are SGHAT and FQNNGV. CDR3 DNA: TGTGCCAGCAGCTTGCGGCCGGGGACAGGCCAGGACGAGCAGTACTTC. Protein sequence: CASSLRPGTGQDEQYF.

This clone appeared once. The chain carries TRBV29-1 and TRBJ2-1, with D possibly TRBD1 on 6 matching bases. Germline values: CDR1 SQVTM, CDR2 ANQGSEA. Deletions cut 1 base from V and 4 bases from J, with 14 bases between. This CDR3 comprises 15 residues. The chain's CDR3 is CSVEAPGADYNEQFF. For the CDR3, the DNA is TGCAGCGTTGAAGCCCCAGGGGCGGATTACAATGAGCAGTTCTTC.

The rearrangement links TRBV4-3 to TRBJ2-7; 8 nucleotides agree with TRBD1. Germline-derived CDR1 and CDR2 are LGHNA and YSLEER. This CDR3 region has 15 residues. V lost 0 bases to trimming and J lost 6 bases; unmatched junction nucleotides: 7. The chain's CDR3 is CASSQDQATGVEQYF. CDR3 DNA sequence: TGCGCCAGCAGCCAAGATCAGGCGACAGGGGTCGAGCAGTACTTC.

J is TRBJ2-2 and V is TRBV29-1; the match to TRBD1 covers 7 bases. V shed 7 bases and J 5 bases; nucleotides not matched to a gene: 4. The CDR3 spans 12 residues. Per germline, CDR1 SQVTM and CDR2 ANQGSEA. CDR3 nucleotides: TGCAGCGGGACAGGACCGACCGGGGAGCTGTTTTTT. Translating it yields CSGTGPTGELFF.

The chain joins TRBV4-1 to TRBJ2-7, with 7 bases identical to TRBD1. Germline CDR1 is MGHRA and CDR2 is YSYEKL. The junction had 4 bases not matched to a gene; V was cut back by 1 base and J by 1 base. The length of the CDR3 is 15 residues. CDR3 coding DNA: TGCGCCAGCAGCCAAGGACAGGGTATGTCCTACGAGCAGTACTTC. This translates into CASSQGQGMSYEQYF.

The chain couples TRBV20-1 to TRBJ1-4; D is perhaps TRBD1 (5 bases). CDR1 and CDR2 (germline): DFQATT, SNEGSKA (reference sequence). The V end lost 7 bases, the J end lost 8 bases, and 11 bases lay between the germline ends. The CDR3 contains 11 residues. The CDR3: CSGGWGEKLFF. The CDR3 DNA follows: TGCAGTGGTGGTTGGGGCGAAAAACTGTTTTTT.

This chain links TRBV14 with TRBJ2-5; the D is unclear. V dropped 0 bases and J dropped 4 bases, with 12 bases sitting between them. This CDR3 comprises 15 residues. Germline V CDR1 and CDR2: SGHDN, FVKESK. CDR3 region: CASSQDIAPGETQYF. Written as DNA, the CDR3 is TGTGCCAGCAGCCAAGATATCGCCCCTGGAGAGACCCAGTACTTC.

This chain joins TRBV27 and TRBJ2-7; D may be TRBD1 or TRBD2 (5 bases each). The V end was cut by 5 bases, the J end by 7 bases, with 15 bases between. The CDR3 runs 13 residues. CDR1 and CDR2 from the germline V gene are MNHEY and SMNVEV (reference sequence). CDR3 amino acids: CASSPGTGLEQYF. CDR3 nucleotide sequence: TGTGCCAGCAGTCCGGGGACGGGCCTTGAGCAGTACTTC.

The V call is TRBV11-2, the J call TRBJ2-3, with D uncertain. The V and J ends lost 0 bases and 0 bases respectively, with 7 bases between them. Germline loops: CDR1 SGHAT, CDR2 FQNNGV. The CDR3 has 15 residues. The CDR3 coding sequence is TGTGCCAGCAGCTTAGAGTTGCGGAGCACAGATACGCAGTATTTT. The encoded protein is CASSLELRSTDTQYF.

CDR3 sequence reads: CASSPGTGGYEQYF. The CDR3 region has the DNA TGTGCCAGCTCGCCCGGGACAGGGGGTTACGAGCAGTACTTC. The chain joins TRBV7-2 to TRBJ2-7, with 11 bases matching TRBD1. V was pared by 8 bases and J by 4 bases, with 7 bases of the junction left unmatched. This CDR3 comprises 14 residues. CDR1 and CDR2 from the germline V gene are SGHTA and FQGNSA.

The chain combines TRBV2 with TRBJ1-6, with 9 bases that match TRBD1. Looked up from germline, CDR1 is SNHLY and CDR2 is FYNNEI. V lost 6 bases, J lost 6 bases, and 6 bases stayed unmatched. The CDR3 length is 15 residues. The CDR3 region has the DNA TGTGCCAGCAGGCTGGGACAGGGAGGTAATTCACCCCTCCACTTT. Translation gives CASRLGQGGNSPLHF.

The chain links TRBV29-1 to TRBJ2-5; 8 bases align to TRBD1. The germline V gene has CDR1 SQVTM and CDR2 ANQGSEA. The V segment lost 6 bases and the J segment 2 bases; nucleotides outside the gene matches: 5. The CDR3 runs to 13 residues. The CDR3 DNA is TGCAGCGTCTCCGACAGGGGTCAAGAGACCCAGTACTTC. It yields the protein CSVSDRGQETQYF.

This chain uses TRBV19 with TRBJ2-1, with 7 bases lining up with TRBD2. This CDR3 has 12 residues. Germline V gene data show CDR1 as LNHDA and CDR2 as SQIVND (reference sequence). With V trimmed by 3 bases and J by 10 bases, 3 bases remained unmatched. The CDR3 sequence: CASSIGGSEQFF. The CDR3 coding sequence is TGTGCCAGTAGTATCGGGGGGAGCGAGCAGTTCTTC.

This clone was detected only once. CDR3 in amino acids: CASREEGAQETQYF. The CDR3 DNA is TGTGCCAGTCGGGAGGAAGGGGCCCAAGAGACCCAGTACTTC. J is TRBJ2-5 and V is TRBV2; 7 bases align to TRBD2. Trimming cost V 9 bases and J 1 base; bases outside gene matches: 8. Germline assignment: CDR1 SNHLY and CDR2 FYNNEI. The CDR3 contains 14 residues.

This chain joins TRBV5-6 and TRBJ2-5; D gene unclear. Trimming removed 0 bases from V and 1 base from J, with 13 bases in between. Germline V gene data show CDR1 as SGHDT and CDR2 as YYEEEE. The CDR3 is made up of 16 amino acids. The CDR3 sequence: CASSLDIQVSQETQYF. The CDR3 nucleotides read TGTGCCAGCAGCTTGGATATTCAGGTCTCCCAAGAGACCCAGTACTTC.